Described below is a single T cell receptor (beta chain) sequence and its context. Its antigen is unknown. Within one base of it there is no much larger clone, and no base qualities were kept. These data originate in a study of T-cell memory formation after mild COVID-19 (dated by TCRdb to the early 2020s). For context, the study as a whole: TCR sequence clusters from the two donors were found to be largely donor specific. In a couple of donors, T-cell clones that expanded and contracted after mild COVID-19 were tracked by sequencing TCRalpha and TCRbeta repertoires over time. The cohort comprised two young, previously healthy adult volunteers, one female and one male. What the study reported, not specific to this receptor: Only two mild cases were covered by the study, and larger cohorts that include severe cases with pre-infection samples were considered necessary. SARS-CoV-2 specificity of the second-wave clones peaking on day 37 was not confirmed. Balanced CD4/CD8 phenotypes were observed for clones contracting from day 15 to 85, whereas a bias towards CD4+ was observed for a second wave of clones expanding from day 15 to 37. Contracting CD4+ clones were located mainly in the CM and EM memory subsets, whereas CD8+ clones were found to be enriched in EMRA. Some responding clones were detected in pre-infection memory, suggesting pre-existing cross-reactive memory T cells joined the SARS-CoV-2 response.

PBMCs were isolated by Ficoll-Paque density gradient centrifugation. Sequencing took place on an Illumina NovaSeq 6000. cDNA libraries for TCRalpha and TCRbeta were prepared by 5'RACE using constant-segment primers, with sample barcodes and unique molecular identifiers added. Trizol reagent was used to extract RNA from every sample. Library amplification was performed in two PCR steps, and a second sample barcode and Illumina TruSeq adapters were introduced in the second step. Sequencing of the libraries was done on an Illumina NovaSeq, producing 2 x 150 bp paired-end reads. The study's processing was this. With migec v1.2.7, reads were demultiplexed and then collapsed into UMI-guided consensus sequences. With mixcr v2.1.11, UMI consensuses were aligned to TRA and TRB V and J templates and assembled into clonotypes. A clonotype was counted as expanded or contracted only when both edgeR and NoisET called the clonotype significant, with the noise models trained on biological replicates. For edgeR calls, the thresholds were a false discovery rate-adjusted p below 0.01 and a log2 fold-change of 1. As an exploratory analysis of dynamics, max-normalized trajectories of the 1000 most abundant clonotypes were examined with PCA combined with hierarchical clustering. Each responding clone was given a CD4 or CD8 phenotype based on the CD4+ and CD8+ repertoires, which had been sequenced separately. Clones were called with MiXCR by TCRdb after fastp trimmed the public reads at Q25, and only in-frame beta chains were retained. Entries are consolidated by CDR3 protein sequence, retaining the most common genes and DNA. The V and J calls here are based on TCRdb, not the publication. The table for this sample lists hundreds of thousands of distinct CDR3 sequences; approximately 29% of them were counted only once. 13% of the sample belongs to the ten largest clones.

The CDR3 spans 14 residues, from the cysteine through the phenylalanine. The retained sequence is limited to the CDR3, 42 bases, with the frame set at the first base. A distance of 8 bases separates the germline ends of V and J, which lose 2 bases and 1 base respectively. From a lookup of the germline V gene (reference sequence), CDR1 and CDR2 are LNHDA and SQIVND. The rearrangement combines TRBV19 with TRBJ1-1; the D gene is not confidently resolved. This sequence was found in an adult woman who had mild COVID-19 (a few samples of this study predate the infection). The sample titles of this study are shuffled in the database, so cell type and time point are left out; the donor was told from shared clones. Sequenced: PBMCs or a T cell subset sorted from them (not recorded which). The nucleotide sequence reads as follows: TGTGCCAGTAGTATAAGCCACCAGAACACTGAAGCTTTCTTT. The resulting protein is CASSISHQNTEAFF. The entire variable domain, with the stretches around the CDR3 drawn from the reference TRBV19 and TRBJ1-1 proteins, is DGGITQSPKYLFRKEGQNVTLSCEQNLNHDAMYWYRQDPGQGLRLIYYSQIVNDFQKGDIAEGYSVSREKKESFPLTVTSAQKNPTAFYLCASSISHQNTEAFFGQGTRLTVV.